A selection of T cell receptor beta chains follows, all from one sample in a study of blood T cell repertoires in COVID-19. This table comes from immunoSEQ multiplex PCR, and its TCRdb copy is limited to in-frame clones, with some not included. The data show a few hundred thousand clones, 90% seen once. The sequencing input was peripheral blood. All receptors come from a woman aged 50 to 60 with COVID-19, enrolled during active disease. Both conserved end residues are part of each CDR3. A D gene is named only where the DNA matches it firmly. Clone sizes are given selectively: once, few, many, or a class where the clone is expanded.

v_call	clone_size	d_call	j_call	cdr3_aa	cdr3_nt
TRBV30	.	TRBD2	TRBJ2-5	CAWSPGWGGQETQYF	TGTGCCTGGAGTCCTGGGTGGGGGGGACAAGAGACCCAGTACTTC
TRBV6-5	once	.	TRBJ2-1	CASSYSLARTDNEQFF	TGTGCCAGCAGTTACTCTCTAGCTAGGACCGACAATGAGCAGTTCTTC
TRBV24-1	.	TRBD1	TRBJ1-1	CATSDYRGSAAFF	TGTGCCACCAGTGATTACAGGGGTTCGGCGGCTTTCTTT
TRBV10-2	.	.	TRBJ2-7	CASSDPGLPPYEQYF	TGCGCCAGCAGTGACCCGGGACTTCCCCCGTACGAGCAGTACTTC
TRBV12-3/TRBV12-4	.	.	TRBJ2-1	CASLGVNEQFF	TGTGCCAGCCTCGGTGTCAATGAGCAGTTCTTC
TRBV11-2	.	.	TRBJ2-1	CASSADLGSYNEQFF	TGTGCCAGCAGCGCGGACTTGGGCTCCTACAATGAGCAGTTCTTC
TRBV3-1/TRBV3-2	.	.	TRBJ1-2	CASSLVGGGNYGYTF	TGTGCCAGCAGCCTAGTCGGCGGGGGGAACTATGGCTACACCTTC
TRBV11-2	.	.	TRBJ2-1	CASSPYSNYNEQFF	TGTGCCAGCAGCCCATACTCCAACTACAATGAGCAGTTCTTC
TRBV19	.	TRBD2	TRBJ2-1	CALGLAGNEQFF	TGTGCCCTCGGACTAGCGGGAAATGAGCAGTTCTTC
TRBV15	.	TRBD1	TRBJ2-7	CATSRDLGQGGYEQYF	TGTGCCACCAGCAGAGATCTGGGACAGGGGGGCTACGAGCAGTACTTC
TRBV27	.	.	TRBJ2-1	CASSLAGAYNEQFF	TGTGCCAGCAGTTTAGCGGGGGCTTACAATGAGCAGTTCTTC
TRBV3-1/TRBV3-2	once	TRBD2	TRBJ2-3	CASSQTSGSVDTQYF	TGTGCCAGCAGCCAGACTAGCGGGAGCGTTGATACGCAGTATTTT
TRBV11-2	.	.	TRBJ2-2	CASSPRMIAFPANTGELFF	TGTGCCAGCAGCCCTAGAATGATAGCTTTCCCTGCGAACACCGGGGAGCTGTTTTTT
TRBV7-9	few	.	TRBJ1-2	CASSYSVGYTF	TGTGCCAGCAGCTATTCCGTTGGCTACACCTTC
TRBV23-1	.	.	TRBJ1-1	CASSNGGPKDTEAFF	TGCGCCAGCAGTAACGGGGGGCCAAAGGACACTGAAGCTTTCTTT
TRBV6-5	.	TRBD1	TRBJ1-5	CASTPIQGNDQPQHF	TGTGCCAGCACTCCCATACAGGGGAACGATCAGCCCCAGCATTTT
TRBV27	.	.	TRBJ2-7	CASSLFSERSYEQYF	TGTGCCAGCAGTTTATTTTCGGAGCGGTCCTACGAGCAGTACTTC
TRBV6-6	.	TRBD2	TRBJ2-1	CASSYSSGSYNEQFF	TGTGCCAGCAGTTACTCGAGCGGGAGTTACAATGAGCAGTTCTTC
TRBV10-3	.	.	TRBJ1-2	CAIRAGQPTYGYTF	TGTGCCATCAGGGCAGGACAGCCTACCTATGGCTACACCTTC
TRBV18	.	.	TRBJ1-1	CASSPAELNTEAFF	TGTGCCAGCTCACCAGCGGAGCTGAACACTGAAGCTTTCTTT
TRBV3-1/TRBV3-2	.	.	TRBJ2-1	CASSQADRYNEQFF	TGTGCCAGCAGCCAAGCGGACAGATACAATGAGCAGTTCTTC
TRBV29-1	.	TRBD1	TRBJ1-4	CSVERTGGNEKLFF	TGCAGCGTTGAGCGGACAGGGGGGAATGAAAAACTGTTTTTT
TRBV3-1/TRBV3-2	.	.	TRBJ2-7	CASSSNYEQYF	TGTGCCAGCAGCTCAAACTACGAGCAGTACTTC
TRBV5-1	.	TRBD1	TRBJ2-3	CASSFRTGGTDTQYF	TGCGCCAGCAGCTTTCGGACAGGGGGCACAGATACGCAGTATTTT
TRBV29-1	.	TRBD1	TRBJ2-7	CSVEGGDRQGWYEQYF	TGCAGCGTTGAAGGAGGGGACCGACAGGGATGGTACGAGCAGTACTTC
TRBV11-3	.	TRBD2	TRBJ2-1	CASSPGLAGVEQFF	TGTGCCAGCAGCCCGGGACTAGCGGGAGTTGAGCAGTTCTTC